This T cell receptor beta chain was captured in a study of radiation and T cells in renal cell carcinoma. The study, taken as a whole, reports: Baseline intratumoral clonotype presence is unknown without pretreatment biopsies.

In the case of this clone: What it binds is not known.

The data were produced by immunoSEQ multiplex PCR, yet TCRdb's version contains in-frame clones alone and is incomplete. The sample has roughly 160,000 clones; roughly nine tenths are singletons. Noted time point: blood 4 weeks post-SBRT, at nephrectomy. Treatment defined: 15 Gy SBRT to primary tumor, nephrectomy 4 weeks later. Blood was sampled at baseline, 2 weeks and 4 weeks after SBRT. The patient's renal cell carcinoma had clear cell pathology. The CDR3 is 14 residues long. Germline CDR1 reads SGHRS; CDR2 reads YFSETQ. The V and J ends lost 0 bases and 4 bases respectively, with 8 bases between them.

The rearrangement uses TRBV5-1 and TRBJ1-5; D unresolved. Sequencing was performed on blood, taken from a patient whose treatment included radiotherapy and nephrectomy. This receptor was identified in a woman in her fifties or sixties with renal cell carcinoma. CDR3 DNA: TGCGCCAGCAGCTTGGGGACCGTTAATCAGCCCCAGCATTTT. It codes for CASSLGTVNQPQHF.